The 13 T cell receptor beta chains below were found in one sample sequenced in a study of blood T cell repertoires in COVID-19. The method was immunoSEQ multiplex PCR; TCRdb's version includes in-frame clones alone and lacks a portion of them. The sample consists of 75,000 to 90,000 clones, around three quarters of them appearing once. Sequencing was performed on peripheral blood. The receptors shown here come from a woman between 65 and 79 years old with acute or convalescent COVID-19.

V is TRBV7-2 and J is TRBJ2-1; D remains ambiguous. V lost 2 bases to trimming and J lost 0 bases, with 8 bases between them. The germline CDR1 and CDR2 sequences are SGHTA and FQGNSA. The CDR3 contains 15 residues. The CDR3 is CASSLLAVSYNEQFF. The DNA for the CDR3 is TGTGCCAGCAGCTTACTCGCGGTCTCCTACAATGAGCAGTTCTTC.

The rearrangement uses TRBV9 and TRBJ2-5; TRBD1 might be the D (6 bases). CDR1 and CDR2 (germline): SGDLS, YYNGEE. The CDR3 covers 14 residues. The V and J ends lost 3 bases and 2 bases respectively, with 11 bases between them. In nucleotides, the CDR3 is TGTGCCAGCAGCGCCCAAACAGGGCAAGAGACCCAGTACTTC. This codes for CASSAQTGQETQYF.

The chain recombines TRBV11-2 with TRBJ1-2; D not certain. This CDR3 spans 12 amino acids. V lost 3 bases and J lost 3, with 5 bases in between. Germline assignment: CDR1 SGHAT and CDR2 FQNNGV. For the CDR3, the DNA is TGTGCCAGCAGCTTTACGGACTATGGCTACACCTTC. It translates to CASSFTDYGYTF.

This sequence joins TRBV5-6 and TRBJ2-7; D is uncertain. V lost 3 bases and J 5 bases, leaving 15 bases between the germline ends. The CDR3 runs to 14 residues. Germline assignment: CDR1 SGHDT and CDR2 YYEEEE. DNA for the CDR3: TGTGCCAGCAGCTGGCGGAATTCTATGGACGAGCAGTACTTC. Protein sequence: CASSWRNSMDEQYF.

The chain links TRBV19 to TRBJ1-1; 7 nucleotides match TRBD1. The V gene end was trimmed by 9 bases and the J gene end by 3 bases; junction bases not matched to a gene: 1. The CDR3 extends over 11 amino acids. Germline V gives CDR1 LNHDA, CDR2 SQIVND (reference sequence). The CDR3 reads CASQGDTEAFF. The CDR3 nucleotides read TGTGCCAGCCAGGGGGACACTGAAGCTTTCTTT.

The J gene is TRBJ2-2, the V gene TRBV4-3; TRBD2 matches 13 bases. V dropped 4 bases and J dropped 4; count of bases not matched to a gene: 3. Looked up from germline, CDR1 is LGHNA and CDR2 is YSLEER. This CDR3 is built from 16 residues. This CDR3 is CASSLGLAGATGELFF. The DNA of the CDR3 is TGCGCCAGCAGCCTAGGACTAGCGGGGGCCACCGGGGAGCTGTTTTTT.

The gene calls are TRBV6-6 and TRBJ2-7; TRBD1 might be the D (5 bases). Germline V gives CDR1 MNHNY, CDR2 SVGAGI (reference sequence). The germline V and J ends were trimmed by 2 bases and 2 bases, with 10 bases remaining between them. CDR3 length: 14 amino acids. The CDR3: CASSYRQGTYEQYF. DNA of the CDR3: TGTGCCAGCAGTTACCGCCAGGGAACCTACGAGCAGTACTTC.

This chain's CDR3 is CASSLYRAMNTEAFF. The CDR3 bases are TGTGCCAGCAGCCTATACAGGGCCATGAACACTGAAGCTTTCTTT. This chain connects TRBV13 to TRBJ1-1; maybe TRBD1 (6 bases). Looked up from germline, CDR1 is PRHDT and CDR2 is FYEKMQ (reference sequence). Trimming took 5 bases from V and 0 from J, leaving 13 bases between them. The CDR3 loop spans 15 amino acids. Full variable domain (rest looked up from reference TRBV13 and TRBJ1-1): AAGVIQSPRHLIKEKRETATLKCYPIPRHDTVYWYQQGPGQDPQFLISFYEKMQSDKGSIPDRFSAQQFSDYHSELNMSSLELGDSALYFCASSLYRAMNTEAFFGQGTRLTVV.

The chain joins TRBV2 to TRBJ1-6, with D possibly TRBD1 on 5 matching bases. The CDR3 spans 15 residues. Germline lookup yields CDR1 SNHLY and CDR2 FYNNEI. The V end lost 7 bases, the J end lost 5 bases, and 15 bases lay between the germline ends. The CDR3 nucleotides are TGTGCCAGCATGGCGTCCAGGGCAAATAATTCACCCCTCCACTTT. Its protein product is CASMASRANNSPLHF. The variable domain in full, completed from reference TRBV2 and TRBJ1-6, reads EPEVTQTPSHQVTQMGQEVILRCVPISNHLYFYWYRQILGQKVEFLVSFYNNEISEKSEIFDDQFSVERPDGSNFTLKIRSTKLEDSAMYFCASMASRANNSPLHFGNGTRLTVT.

The genes are TRBV6-5 and TRBJ2-7; possibly TRBD2 for D (5 bases). Germline values: CDR1 MNHEY, CDR2 SVGAGI. Trimming took 11 bases from V and 4 from J, leaving 18 bases between them. The CDR3 sequence is 13 residues long. The DNA for the CDR3 is TGTGCCTCCGCGAGGGCTGAGGGTTACGAGCAGTACTTC. This translates into CASARAEGYEQYF.

The CDR3 DNA sequence: TGTGCCAGCAGTAACGACAGGGGGATGATCTATGGCTACACCTTC. Protein sequence: CASSNDRGMIYGYTF. The chain carries TRBV6-2 or TRBV6-3 and TRBJ1-2; TRBD1 matches 9 bases. CDR3 size: 15 residues. Trimming took 5 bases from V and 4 from J; bases not matched to a gene: 8. Germline CDR1 is MNHEY and CDR2 is SVGEGT.

The chain employs TRBV19 and TRBJ1-2; D gene uncertain. V dropped 5 bases and J dropped 6 bases, with 16 bases sitting between them. The CDR3 is made up of 14 amino acids. In germline, CDR1 is LNHDA, CDR2 SQIVND (reference sequence). The CDR3 protein is CASSDTPFSDGYTF. The CDR3 DNA is TGTGCCAGTAGTGATACTCCTTTTAGCGATGGCTACACCTTC.

V gene TRBV7-9 combines with J gene TRBJ2-2; 8 nucleotides line up with TRBD1. This CDR3 is built from 14 residues. The junction had 5 bases not matched to a gene; V was cut back by 6 bases and J by 5 bases. Looked up from germline, CDR1 is SEHNR and CDR2 is FQNEAQ (reference sequence). The CDR3 sequence: CASRSTGGTGELFF. The CDR3 coding sequence is TGTGCCAGCAGGTCCACAGGGGGAACCGGGGAGCTGTTTTTT.